Below are 11 T cell receptor beta chains sequenced from a single sample in a study of T cell responses to AZD1222 COVID-19 vaccine. TCRdb's table, derived via immunoSEQ multiplex PCR, lists solely in-frame clones and lacks some. The sample consists of about 100,000 clones, about 86% of them appearing once. This sample comprised peripheral blood, obtained on day 0 of AZD1222 vaccination. Receptor source: an adult in good health.

This chain links TRBV13 with TRBJ1-1; D ambiguous. CDR1 and CDR2 from the germline V gene are PRHDT and FYEKMQ (reference sequence). Trimming cost V 5 bases and J 10 bases, with 17 bases left between them. The CDR3 loop spans 13 amino acids. The chain's CDR3 is CASSSGPRFGAFF. As DNA, the CDR3 is TGTGCCAGCAGCAGCGGGCCGAGATTCGGAGCTTTCTTT.

This sequence joins TRBV5-1 and TRBJ2-2; D is perhaps TRBD2 (6 bases). Trimming removed 2 bases from V and 3 bases from J, with 11 bases in between. The length of the CDR3 is 15 residues. Germline CDR1 SGHRS, CDR2 YFSETQ. CDR3 bases: TGCGCCAGCAGCTTTGGCGGGGCCGACACCGGGGAGCTGTTTTTT. It is translated as CASSFGGADTGELFF. Full variable domain (rest looked up from reference TRBV5-1 and TRBJ2-2): KAGVTQTPRYLIKTRGQQVTLSCSPISGHRSVSWYQQTPGQGLQFLFEYFSETQRNKGNFPGRFSGRQFSNSRSEMNVSTLELGDSALYLCASSFGGADTGELFFGEGSRLTVL.

The genes are TRBV10-3 and TRBJ2-4, with D unresolved. Germline CDR1 reads ENHRY; CDR2 reads SYGVKD. Between the trimmed V and J ends, which lost 0 bases and 1 base, there was a span of 16 bases. The CDR3 has 18 residues. CDR3 coding DNA: TGTGCCATCAGTGAGTCGCCGCCGTCAATGGGGGCCAAAAACATTCAGTACTTC. Amino acids: CAISESPPSMGAKNIQYF.

The rearrangement joins TRBV5-1 to TRBJ2-3; D ambiguous. This CDR3 spans 14 amino acids. Germline CDR1 SGHRS, CDR2 YFSETQ. The V end lost 0 bases, the J end lost 2 bases, and 7 bases lay between the germline ends. CDR3 protein: CASSLAPVTDTQYF. Here the CDR3 DNA reads TGCGCCAGCAGCTTGGCCCCGGTCACAGATACGCAGTATTTT.

This chain links TRBV6-5 with TRBJ2-7, with a weak D call TRBD2 (7 bases). Germline-derived CDR1 and CDR2 are MNHEY and SVGAGI. Trimming removed 6 bases from V and 6 bases from J, with 15 bases in between. This CDR3 contains 13 residues. The CDR3 is CASRGGRRGEQYF. CDR3 sequence (DNA): TGTGCCAGCAGGGGGGGGCGGCGGGGCGAGCAGTACTTC.

The chain is built from TRBV29-1 and TRBJ1-5, with a weak D call TRBD1 (6 bases). V was clipped by 7 bases and J by 5 bases, with 12 bases between them. The V gene's germline CDR1 is SQVTM and CDR2 ANQGSEA. The CDR3 is made up of 12 amino acids. CDR3: CSAGGPDQPQHF. Here the CDR3 DNA reads TGCAGCGCTGGGGGGCCCGATCAGCCCCAGCATTTT.

This rearrangement joins TRBV3-1 (or the pseudogene TRBV3-2) to TRBJ2-7; possibly TRBD2 for D (5 bases). Per the germline V gene, CDR1 is LGHDT and CDR2 is YNNKEL (reference sequence). This CDR3 region has 13 residues. The V gene lost 6 bases and the J gene lost 3 bases, with 12 bases spanning the gap. The CDR3 DNA reads TGTGCCAGCAGGGGTTCGGGAATCTACGAGCAGTACTTC. This gives the protein CASRGSGIYEQYF.

The rearrangement uses TRBV6-5 and TRBJ1-1; D might be TRBD1 (5 bases). V was shortened by 9 bases and J by 2 bases, with 13 bases between the two germline ends. The CDR3 consists of 13 residues. Germline V gene lookup returns CDR1 MNHEY and CDR2 SVGAGI. This chain's CDR3 is CASFSGGNTEAFF. DNA of the CDR3: TGTGCCAGTTTCTCGGGGGGAAACACTGAAGCTTTCTTT.

Only a few counts were recorded for this clone. The V and J genes are TRBV5-1 and TRBJ1-5; unclear D gene. Trimming shortened V by 0 bases and J by 2 bases, and 9 bases separated the two germline ends. Germline loops: CDR1 SGHRS, CDR2 YFSETQ. The CDR3 sequence is 15 residues long. The CDR3 loop is CASSLGGKGNQPQHF. The CDR3, as DNA: TGCGCCAGCAGCTTGGGCGGAAAGGGCAATCAGCCCCAGCATTTT.

The chain joins TRBV5-5 to TRBJ1-2; D unresolved. Germline CDR1 is SGHKS and CDR2 is YYEKEE (reference sequence). CDR3 length equals 13 residues. Deletions cut 0 bases from V and 5 bases from J, with 8 bases between. The CDR3 is CASSLAGVYGYTF. CDR3 coding DNA: TGTGCCAGCAGCTTGGCCGGGGTGTATGGCTACACCTTC.

The chain couples TRBV19 to TRBJ1-5, with TRBD1 matching 9 bases. The junction had 9 bases not matched to a gene; V was cut back by 5 bases and J by 7 bases. CDR1 is LNHDA and CDR2 is SQIVND in the germline V gene (reference sequence). The CDR3 contains 15 residues. The CDR3 loop reads CASSAGDRARQPQHF. In nucleotides, the CDR3 is TGTGCCAGTAGTGCAGGGGACAGGGCGAGACAGCCCCAGCATTTT.